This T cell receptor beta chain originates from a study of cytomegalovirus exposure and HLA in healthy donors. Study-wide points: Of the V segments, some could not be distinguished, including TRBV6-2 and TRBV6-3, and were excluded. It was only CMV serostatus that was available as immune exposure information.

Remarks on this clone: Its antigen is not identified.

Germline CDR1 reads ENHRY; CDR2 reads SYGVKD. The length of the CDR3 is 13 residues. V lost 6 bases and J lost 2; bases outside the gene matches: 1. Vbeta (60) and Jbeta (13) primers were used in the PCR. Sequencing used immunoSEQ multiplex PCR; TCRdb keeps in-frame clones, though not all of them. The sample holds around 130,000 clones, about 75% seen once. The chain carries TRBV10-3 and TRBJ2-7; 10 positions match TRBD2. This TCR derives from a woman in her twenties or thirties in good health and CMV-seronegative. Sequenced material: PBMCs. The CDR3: CAISTSGTYEQYF. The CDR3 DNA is TGTGCCATCAGCACTAGCGGGACCTACGAGCAGTACTTC.